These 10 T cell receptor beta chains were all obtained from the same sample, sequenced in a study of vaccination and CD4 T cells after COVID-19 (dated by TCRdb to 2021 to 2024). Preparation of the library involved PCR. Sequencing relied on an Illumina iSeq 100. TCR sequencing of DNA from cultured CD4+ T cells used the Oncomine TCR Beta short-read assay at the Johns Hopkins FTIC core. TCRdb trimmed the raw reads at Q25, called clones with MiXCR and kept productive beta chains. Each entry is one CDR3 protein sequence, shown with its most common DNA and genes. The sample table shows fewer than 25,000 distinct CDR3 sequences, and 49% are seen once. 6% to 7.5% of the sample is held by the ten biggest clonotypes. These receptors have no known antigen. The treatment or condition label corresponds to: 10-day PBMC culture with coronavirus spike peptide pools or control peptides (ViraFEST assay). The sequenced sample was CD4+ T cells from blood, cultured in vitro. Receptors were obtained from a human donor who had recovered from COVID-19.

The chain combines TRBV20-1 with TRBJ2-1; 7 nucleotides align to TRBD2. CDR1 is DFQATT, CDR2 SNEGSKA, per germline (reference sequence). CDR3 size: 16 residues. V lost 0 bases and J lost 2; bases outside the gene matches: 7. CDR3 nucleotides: TGCAGTGCTAGAGATCCGCGGGCGGGAGCCTACAATGAGCAGTTCTTC. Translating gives CSARDPRAGAYNEQFF.

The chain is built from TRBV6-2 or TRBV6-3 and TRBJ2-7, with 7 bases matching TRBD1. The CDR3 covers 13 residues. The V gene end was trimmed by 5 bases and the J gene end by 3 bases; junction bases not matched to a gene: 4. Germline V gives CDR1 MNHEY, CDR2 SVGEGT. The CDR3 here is CASSDRENYEQYF. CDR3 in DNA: TGTGCCAGCAGTGACAGGGAGAACTACGAGCAGTACTTC.

CDR3 in amino acids: CASSLGASKSPLHF. CDR3 DNA: TGTGCCAGCAGCTTAGGGGCCAGTAAGTCACCCCTCCACTTT. The chain is built from TRBV7-3 and TRBJ1-6, with a weak D call TRBD1 (5 bases). Trimming cost V 2 bases and J 10 bases, with 12 bases left between them. The CDR3 has 14 amino acids. Looked up from germline, CDR1 is SGHTA and CDR2 is FQGTGA.

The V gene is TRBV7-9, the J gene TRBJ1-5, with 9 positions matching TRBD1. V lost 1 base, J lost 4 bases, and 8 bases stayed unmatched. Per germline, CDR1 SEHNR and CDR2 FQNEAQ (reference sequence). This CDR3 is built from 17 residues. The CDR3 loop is CASSLDRGQGANQPQHF. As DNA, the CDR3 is TGTGCCAGCAGCTTAGACAGGGGACAGGGTGCGAATCAGCCCCAGCATTTT. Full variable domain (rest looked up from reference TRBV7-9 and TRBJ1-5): DTGVSQNPRHKITKRGQNVTFRCDPISEHNRLYWYRQTLGQGPEFLTYFQNEAQLEKSRLLSDRFSAERPKGSFSTLEIQRTEQGDSAMYLCASSLDRGQGANQPQHFGDGTRLSIL.

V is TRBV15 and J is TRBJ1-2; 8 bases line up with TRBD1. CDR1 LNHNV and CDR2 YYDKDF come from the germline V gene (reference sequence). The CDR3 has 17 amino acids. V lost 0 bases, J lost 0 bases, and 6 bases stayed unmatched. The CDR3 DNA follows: TGTGCCACCAGCAGAGATGCAACCAGGGGGCCTAACTATGGCTACACCTTC. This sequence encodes CATSRDATRGPNYGYTF.

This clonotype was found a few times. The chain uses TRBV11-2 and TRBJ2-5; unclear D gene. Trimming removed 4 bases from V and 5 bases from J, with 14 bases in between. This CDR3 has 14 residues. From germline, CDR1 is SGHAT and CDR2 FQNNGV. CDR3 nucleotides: TGTGCCAGCAGCTCCTCCAGAGGAATGGAGACCCAGTACTTC. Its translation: CASSSSRGMETQYF.

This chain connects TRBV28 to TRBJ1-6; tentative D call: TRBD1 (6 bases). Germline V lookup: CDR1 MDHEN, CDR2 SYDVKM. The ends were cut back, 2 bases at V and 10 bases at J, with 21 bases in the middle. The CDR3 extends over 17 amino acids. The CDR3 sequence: CASSLVGARQRSSPLHF. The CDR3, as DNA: TGTGCCAGCAGTTTAGTGGGGGCGCGTCAACGGTCCTCACCCCTCCACTTT.

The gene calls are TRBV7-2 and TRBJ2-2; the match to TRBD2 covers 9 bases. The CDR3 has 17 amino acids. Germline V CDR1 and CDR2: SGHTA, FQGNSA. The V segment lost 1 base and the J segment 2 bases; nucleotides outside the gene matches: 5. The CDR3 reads CASSLGGLAFNTGELFF. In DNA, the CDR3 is TGTGCCAGCAGCTTAGGGGGACTAGCCTTCAACACCGGGGAGCTGTTTTTT.

The CDR3 reads CAWRKYNEQFF. CDR3 nucleotide sequence: TGTGCCTGGAGAAAGTACAATGAGCAGTTCTTC. The rearrangement links TRBV30 to TRBJ2-1; unclear D gene. CDR1 is GTSNPN and CDR2 is SVGIG in the germline V gene (reference sequence). The ends were cut back, 3 bases at V and 4 bases at J, with 4 bases in the middle. The CDR3 runs 11 residues.

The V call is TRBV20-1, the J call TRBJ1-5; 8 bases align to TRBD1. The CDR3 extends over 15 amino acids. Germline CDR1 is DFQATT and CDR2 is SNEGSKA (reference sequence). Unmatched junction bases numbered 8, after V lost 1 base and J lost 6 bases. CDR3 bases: TGCAGTGCTAGAGGGGGGTCTACAGGGGGTCAGCCCCAGCATTTT. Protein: CSARGGSTGGQPQHF.